Shown below are 25 T cell receptor beta chains from a single sample sequenced in a study of T cells after somatic rescue of genetic block. Profiling relied on immunoSEQ multiplex PCR, and the TCRdb table lists in-frame clones only, not all of them. The sample yields 95,000 to 120,000 clones, over 80% seen once. The sequenced material came from peripheral blood mononuclear cells (PBMCs). These receptors came from a woman between 18 and 29 years old.

This chain connects TRBV7-6 to TRBJ2-4; 9 positions match TRBD1. The J segment lost 7 bases and the V segment lost 5 bases, leaving 6 bases of the junction unmatched. The CDR3 has 14 amino acids. Germline CDR1 reads SGHVS; CDR2 reads FNYEAQ. Here the CDR3 DNA reads TGTGCCAGCAGCCGAACGGGACAGGGCAACATTCAGTACTTC. This codes for CASSRTGQGNIQYF.

The chain has TRBV4-3 and TRBJ2-5; a possible D gene is TRBD2 (6 bases). In germline, CDR1 is LGHNA, CDR2 YSLEER. The CDR3 length is 17 residues. V was pared by 0 bases and J by 2 bases, with 16 bases between. This chain's CDR3 is CASSQDRMGGPQETQYF. For the CDR3, the DNA is TGCGCCAGCAGCCAAGATCGGATGGGGGGTCCTCAAGAGACCCAGTACTTC.

The CDR3 protein is CASSLTVSGNTIYF. CDR3 DNA sequence: TGTGCCAGCAGCTTAACCGTCTCTGGAAACACCATATATTTT. The chain employs TRBV7-8 and TRBJ1-3; D call uncertain. CDR3 length: 14 residues. The germline gives CDR1 SGHVS, CDR2 FQNEAQ. V was pared by 2 bases and J by 0 bases, with 5 bases between.

The chain is built from TRBV6-5 and TRBJ1-3; D call uncertain. Trimming removed 6 bases at V and 0 bases at J, with 3 bases between. The CDR3 runs 12 residues. Germline lookup yields CDR1 MNHEY and CDR2 SVGAGI. The CDR3 sequence is CASRASGNTIYF. The DNA for the CDR3 is TGTGCCAGCAGGGCCTCTGGAAACACCATATATTTT.

The gene calls are TRBV7-2 and TRBJ1-5; D is unclear. The V gene lost 5 bases and the J gene lost 2 bases, with 16 bases spanning the gap. The CDR3 contains 16 residues. Germline loops: CDR1 SGHTA, CDR2 FQGNSA. The CDR3: CASSTRSGPGNQPQHF. The CDR3 DNA reads TGTGCCAGCAGCACGCGAAGCGGGCCCGGCAATCAGCCCCAGCATTTT.

This clone was counted between two and nine times. The chain couples TRBV16 to TRBJ1-1, with 7 bases that match TRBD1. Germline-derived CDR1 and CDR2 are KGHSY and FQNENV. The CDR3 length is 15 residues. Germline trimming cut 2 bases from V and 1 base from J; bases unmatched to any gene: 4. The CDR3 DNA is TGTGCCAGCAGCCAACAGGGGGATTCGAACACTGAAGCTTTCTTT. This codes for CASSQQGDSNTEAFF. The complete variable domain, with remaining parts taken from reference TRBV16 and TRBJ1-1, reads GEEVAQTPKHLVRGEGQKAKLYCAPIKGHSYVFWYQQVLKNEFKFLISFQNENVFDETGMPKERFSAKCLPNSPCSLEIQATKLEDSAVYFCASSQQGDSNTEAFFGQGTRLTVV.

The chain has TRBV2 and TRBJ1-1, with D possibly being TRBD1 (6 bases). This CDR3 region has 13 residues. CDR1 and CDR2 (germline): SNHLY, FYNNEI. The V gene lost 7 bases and the J gene lost 4 bases, with 13 bases spanning the gap. CDR3: CASKIGGTTEAFF. In DNA, the CDR3 is TGTGCCAGCAAGATAGGGGGGACCACTGAAGCTTTCTTT.

This chain links TRBV10-3 with TRBJ2-2, with D perhaps assigned TRBD1 or TRBD2 (5 bases each). The CDR3 is 18 residues long. Germline V lookup: CDR1 ENHRY, CDR2 SYGVKD. The ends were cut back, 3 bases at V and 0 bases at J, with 17 bases in the middle. The CDR3 loop reads CAISDRDRLNTNTGELFF. CDR3 nucleotides: TGTGCCATCAGTGACCGGGACCGCCTAAATACGAACACCGGGGAGCTGTTTTTT.

This chain connects TRBV2 to TRBJ2-1; TRBD2 agrees at 8 bases. With V trimmed by 4 bases and J by 0 bases, 2 bases remained unmatched. CDR1 and CDR2 (germline): SNHLY, FYNNEI. This CDR3 spans 15 amino acids. The chain's CDR3 is CASSGGLGSYNEQFF. CDR3 sequence (DNA): TGTGCCAGCAGTGGGGGACTAGGCTCCTACAATGAGCAGTTCTTC.

A single count supports this clone. The CDR3 protein is CASRNRAQGEQYF. DNA of the CDR3: TGTGCCAGCAGAAATAGGGCGCAGGGCGAGCAGTACTTC. The chain is built from TRBV7-2 and TRBJ2-7; maybe TRBD1 (5 bases). Trimming took 6 bases from V and 6 from J, leaving 15 bases between them. The CDR3 totals 13 residues. Germline lookup yields CDR1 SGHTA and CDR2 FQGNSA.

The gene calls are TRBV2 and TRBJ1-1; no clear D. The V end was cut by 7 bases, the J end by 5 bases, with 17 bases between. There are 14 residues in the CDR3. Germline V gene lookup returns CDR1 SNHLY and CDR2 FYNNEI. CDR3 loop: CASKPRTPRTEAFF. CDR3 DNA: TGTGCCAGCAAGCCTCGGACCCCTCGAACTGAAGCTTTCTTT.

This clone came up a few times. V gene TRBV5-1 combines with J gene TRBJ1-1; maybe TRBD1 (5 bases). The V gene lost 0 bases and the J gene lost 5 bases, with 17 bases spanning the gap. This CDR3 spans 16 amino acids. Per germline, CDR1 SGHRS and CDR2 YFSETQ. The CDR3 sequence: CASSLEAGLGWTEAFF. CDR3 nucleotides: TGCGCCAGCAGCTTGGAGGCAGGGTTGGGATGGACTGAAGCTTTCTTT.

In this sample, this clone turned up once. V usage is TRBV7-6 and J usage is TRBJ2-3; 8 nucleotides line up with TRBD1. The V gene end was trimmed by 1 base and the J gene end by 3 bases; junction bases not matched to a gene: 3. The CDR3 runs 15 residues. CDR1 and CDR2 (germline): SGHVS, FNYEAQ. CDR3 region: CASSLEDRETDTQYF. The CDR3 region has the DNA TGTGCCAGCAGCTTAGAGGACAGGGAGACAGATACGCAGTATTTT.

This clone was picked up a small number of times. CDR3 amino acids: CASSVAEGTGNTIYF. CDR3 nucleotides: TGTGCCAGCAGCGTAGCTGAGGGCACTGGAAACACCATATATTTT. The chain carries TRBV9 and TRBJ1-3, with D hard to call. The germline gives CDR1 SGDLS, CDR2 YYNGEE. CDR3 size: 15 residues. With 0 bases removed from V and 2 bases from J, the gap between germline ends came to 9 bases.

This clone was recorded once. The chain recombines TRBV4-3 with TRBJ1-3; D is unresolved. The CDR3 is made up of 13 amino acids. Germline CDR1 is LGHNA and CDR2 is YSLEER. The V end lost 1 base, the J end lost 9 bases, and 10 bases lay between the germline ends. Written as DNA, the CDR3 is TGCGCCAGCAGCCAAGTAAGGGATACCACCATATATTTT. Translation gives CASSQVRDTTIYF.

The rearrangement uses TRBV27 and TRBJ1-2; D is uncertain. Deletions cut 3 bases from V and 4 bases from J, with 9 bases between. The CDR3 is 13 residues long. CDR1 and CDR2 (germline): MNHEY, SMNVEV (reference sequence). The CDR3 sequence: CASSFGIFYGYTF. CDR3 bases: TGTGCCAGCAGTTTCGGGATCTTCTATGGCTACACCTTC.

The V and J genes are TRBV6-1 and TRBJ2-1; 10 nucleotides line up with TRBD2. The CDR3 is made up of 15 amino acids. Trimming took 6 bases from V and 6 from J; bases not matched to a gene: 8. Per the germline V gene, CDR1 is MNHNS and CDR2 is SASEGT. CDR3 loop: CASSVTSGVANEQFF. The CDR3, as DNA: TGTGCCAGCAGCGTAACTAGCGGGGTGGCCAATGAGCAGTTCTTC.

This chain joins TRBV7-6 and TRBJ1-2; D not resolved. The CDR3 sequence is 13 residues long. Germline V gene lookup returns CDR1 SGHVS and CDR2 FNYEAQ. Trimming removed 5 bases at V and 0 bases at J, with 7 bases between. The CDR3 protein is CASSTETNYGYTF. For the CDR3, the DNA is TGTGCCAGCAGCACCGAAACTAACTATGGCTACACCTTC.

The chain employs TRBV2 and TRBJ2-2, with TRBD1 matching over 9 bases. The trim removed 4 bases at V and 5 bases at J, leaving 8 bases unmatched. There are 16 residues in the CDR3. Germline lookup yields CDR1 SNHLY and CDR2 FYNNEI. The CDR3 DNA sequence: TGTGCCAGCAGTGTTTTGGGACAGGGTAGGACCGGGGAGCTGTTTTTT. Protein sequence: CASSVLGQGRTGELFF.

The chain uses TRBV7-9 and TRBJ1-1; 7 bases agree with TRBD1. The length of the CDR3 is 16 residues. The trim removed 5 bases at V and 3 bases at J, leaving 12 bases unmatched. Looked up from germline, CDR1 is SEHNR and CDR2 is FQNEAQ (reference sequence). CDR3 nucleotide sequence: TGTGCCAGCAGCGCCATTAGGGGACAGCTTTACACTGAAGCTTTCTTT. It is translated as CASSAIRGQLYTEAFF.

CDR3 coding DNA: TGTGCCAGCAGCTTGTTCCCAGGGGGCGAGGGAGCTTTCTTT. Translation: CASSLFPGGEGAFF. The chain uses TRBV7-8 and TRBJ1-1, with 8 bases that match TRBD1. This CDR3 has 14 residues. Germline V gives CDR1 SGHVS, CDR2 FQNEAQ. J lost 10 bases, V lost 3 bases, and 10 bases had no gene match.

The chain uses TRBV14 and TRBJ2-7, with TRBD2 as a possible D gene (6 bases). The V gene lost 4 bases and the J gene lost 3 bases, with 13 bases spanning the gap. Per the germline V gene, CDR1 is SGHDN and CDR2 is FVKESK. This CDR3 is 14 amino acids long. The CDR3 DNA follows: TGTGCCAGCAGCCTTCTGGGACTTCACTACGAGCAGTACTTC. It translates to CASSLLGLHYEQYF.

This chain's CDR3 is CASSLRNQPLSYNEQFF. The DNA for the CDR3 is TGTGCCAGCAGCTTAAGGAACCAGCCCTTATCCTACAATGAGCAGTTCTTC. The J gene is TRBJ2-1, the V gene TRBV7-8, with D unclear. In germline, CDR1 is SGHVS, CDR2 FQNEAQ. The CDR3 runs 17 residues. Trimming left V 2 bases short and J 1 base short, with 15 bases between.

The chain links TRBV7-3 to TRBJ2-3; TRBD1 or TRBD2 may be the D gene (5 bases each). The length of the CDR3 is 14 residues. V was shortened by 1 base and J by 1 base, with 6 bases between the two germline ends. The germline V gene has CDR1 SGHTA and CDR2 FQGTGA. CDR3 in DNA: TGTGCCAGCAGCTTAATGGGGGGCACAGATACGCAGTATTTT. It translates to CASSLMGGTDTQYF.

V gene TRBV7-9 combines with J gene TRBJ1-2; 8 bases are shared with TRBD1. From germline, CDR1 is SEHNR and CDR2 FQNEAQ (reference sequence). The V and J ends lost 11 bases and 5 bases, in that order; junction bases with no gene match: 22. This CDR3 region has 17 residues. The CDR3 sequence: CAGAWRIRTGIGYGYTF. In DNA, the CDR3 is TGTGCCGGCGCCTGGAGGATAAGGACAGGGATCGGGTATGGCTACACCTTC.